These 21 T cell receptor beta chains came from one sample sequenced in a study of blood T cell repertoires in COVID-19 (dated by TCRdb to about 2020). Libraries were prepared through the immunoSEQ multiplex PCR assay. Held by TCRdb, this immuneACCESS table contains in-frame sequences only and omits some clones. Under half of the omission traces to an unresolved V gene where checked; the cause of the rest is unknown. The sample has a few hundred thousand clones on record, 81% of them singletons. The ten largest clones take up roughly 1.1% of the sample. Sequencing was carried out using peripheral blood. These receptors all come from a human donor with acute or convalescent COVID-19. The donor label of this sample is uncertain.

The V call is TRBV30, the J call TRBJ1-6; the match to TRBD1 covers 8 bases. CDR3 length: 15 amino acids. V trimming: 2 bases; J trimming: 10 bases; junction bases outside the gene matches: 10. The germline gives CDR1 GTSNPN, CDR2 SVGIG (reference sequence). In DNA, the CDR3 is TGTGCCTGGAGTTGGGAGGGGACAGGAAGATCACCCCTCCACTTT. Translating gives CAWSWEGTGRSPLHF. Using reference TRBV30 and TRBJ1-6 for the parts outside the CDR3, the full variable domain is SQTIHQWPATLVQPVGSPLSLECTVEGTSNPNLYWYRQAAGRGLQLLFYSVGIGQISSEVPQNLSASRPQDRQFILSSKKLLLSDSGFYLCAWSWEGTGRSPLHFGNGTRLTVT.

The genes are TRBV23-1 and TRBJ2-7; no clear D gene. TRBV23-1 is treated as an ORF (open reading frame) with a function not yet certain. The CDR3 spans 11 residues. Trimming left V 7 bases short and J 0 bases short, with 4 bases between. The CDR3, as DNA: TGCGCCAGCACCAACTCCTACGAGCAGTACTTC. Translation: CASTNSYEQYF.

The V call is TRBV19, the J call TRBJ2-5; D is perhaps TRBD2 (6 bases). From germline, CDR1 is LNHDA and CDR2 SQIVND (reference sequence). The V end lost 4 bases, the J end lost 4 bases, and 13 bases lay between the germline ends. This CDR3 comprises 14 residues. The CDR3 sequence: CASSRLSGVETQYF. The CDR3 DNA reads TGTGCCAGTAGTAGGTTGTCGGGAGTAGAGACCCAGTACTTC.

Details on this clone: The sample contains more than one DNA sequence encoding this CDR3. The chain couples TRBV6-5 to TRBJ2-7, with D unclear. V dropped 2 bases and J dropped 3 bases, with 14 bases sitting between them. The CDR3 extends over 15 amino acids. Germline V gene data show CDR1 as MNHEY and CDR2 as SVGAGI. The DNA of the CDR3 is TGTGCCAGCAGTTACCGCCCAGACACGAGCTACGAGCAGTACTTC. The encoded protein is CASSYRPDTSYEQYF.

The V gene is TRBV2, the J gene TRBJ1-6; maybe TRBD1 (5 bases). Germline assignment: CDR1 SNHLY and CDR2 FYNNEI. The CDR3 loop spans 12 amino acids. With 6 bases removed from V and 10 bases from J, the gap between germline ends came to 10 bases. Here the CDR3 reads CASRPGPSPLHF. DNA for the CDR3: TGTGCCAGCAGACCAGGGCCATCACCCCTCCACTTT.

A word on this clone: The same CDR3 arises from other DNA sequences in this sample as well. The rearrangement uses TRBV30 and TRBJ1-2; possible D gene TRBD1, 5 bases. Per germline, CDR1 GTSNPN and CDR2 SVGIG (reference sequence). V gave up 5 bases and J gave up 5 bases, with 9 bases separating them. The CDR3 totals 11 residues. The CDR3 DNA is TGTGCCTGGGGGACTGCTTATGGCTACACCTTC. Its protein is CAWGTAYGYTF.

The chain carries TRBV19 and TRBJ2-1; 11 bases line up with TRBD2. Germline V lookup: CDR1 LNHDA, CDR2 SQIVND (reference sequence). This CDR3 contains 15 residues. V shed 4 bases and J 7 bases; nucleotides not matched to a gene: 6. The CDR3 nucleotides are TGTGCCAGTAGTACCTTAGCGGGAGGGCGGAATGAGCAGTTCTTC. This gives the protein CASSTLAGGRNEQFF.

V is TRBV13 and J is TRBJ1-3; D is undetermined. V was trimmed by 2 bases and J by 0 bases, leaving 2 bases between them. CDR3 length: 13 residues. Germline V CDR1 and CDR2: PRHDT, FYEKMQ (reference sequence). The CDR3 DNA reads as TGTGCCAGCAGCTTATACTCTGGAAACACCATATATTTT. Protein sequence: CASSLYSGNTIYF.

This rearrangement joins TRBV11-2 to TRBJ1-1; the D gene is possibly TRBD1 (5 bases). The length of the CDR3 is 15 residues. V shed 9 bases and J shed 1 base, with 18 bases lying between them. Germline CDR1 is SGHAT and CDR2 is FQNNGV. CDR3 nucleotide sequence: TGTGCCAGACCCAGGACGGGGGTCTCGAACACTGAAGCTTTCTTT. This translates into CARPRTGVSNTEAFF. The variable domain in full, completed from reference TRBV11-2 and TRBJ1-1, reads EAGVAQSPRYKIIEKRQSVAFWCNPISGHATLYWYQQILGQGPKLLIQFQNNGVVDDSQLPKDRFSAERLKGVDSTLKIQPAKLEDSAVYLCARPRTGVSNTEAFFGQGTRLTVV.

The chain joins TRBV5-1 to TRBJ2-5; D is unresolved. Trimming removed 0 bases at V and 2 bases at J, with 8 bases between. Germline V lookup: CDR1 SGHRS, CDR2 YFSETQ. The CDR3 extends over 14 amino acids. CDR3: CASSLGGAQETQYF. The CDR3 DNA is TGCGCCAGCAGCTTGGGAGGAGCTCAAGAGACCCAGTACTTC.

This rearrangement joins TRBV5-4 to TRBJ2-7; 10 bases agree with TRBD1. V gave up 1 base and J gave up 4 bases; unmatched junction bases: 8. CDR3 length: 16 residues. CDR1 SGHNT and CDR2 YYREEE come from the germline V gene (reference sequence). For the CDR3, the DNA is TGTGCCAGCAGCTTGTGGACAGGGGGTTTTTCGTACGAGCAGTACTTC. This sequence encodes CASSLWTGGFSYEQYF.

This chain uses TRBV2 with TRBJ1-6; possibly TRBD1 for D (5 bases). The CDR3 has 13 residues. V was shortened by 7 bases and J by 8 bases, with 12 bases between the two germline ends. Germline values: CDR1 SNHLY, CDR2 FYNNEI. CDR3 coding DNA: TGTGCCAGCACGACAGAGCGAGATTCACCCCTCCACTTT. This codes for CASTTERDSPLHF.

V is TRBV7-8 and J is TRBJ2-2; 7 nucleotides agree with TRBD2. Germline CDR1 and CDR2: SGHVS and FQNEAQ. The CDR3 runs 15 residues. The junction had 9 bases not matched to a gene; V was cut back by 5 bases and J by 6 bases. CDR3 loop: CASSRSWGGPGELFF. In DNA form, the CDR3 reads TGTGCCAGCAGCCGCTCCTGGGGGGGTCCCGGGGAGCTGTTTTTT. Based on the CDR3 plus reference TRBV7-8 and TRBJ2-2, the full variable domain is GAGVSQSPRYKVAKRGQDVALRCDPISGHVSLFWYQQALGQGPEFLTYFQNEAQLDKSGLPSDRFFAERPEGSVSTLKIQRTQQEDSAVYLCASSRSWGGPGELFFGEGSRLTVL.

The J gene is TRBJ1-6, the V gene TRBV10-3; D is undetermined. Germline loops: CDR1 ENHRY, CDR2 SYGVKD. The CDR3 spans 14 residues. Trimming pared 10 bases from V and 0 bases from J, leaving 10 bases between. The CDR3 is CATLGSSYNSPLHF. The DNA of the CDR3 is TGTGCCACTCTCGGTAGCTCCTATAATTCACCCCTCCACTTT.

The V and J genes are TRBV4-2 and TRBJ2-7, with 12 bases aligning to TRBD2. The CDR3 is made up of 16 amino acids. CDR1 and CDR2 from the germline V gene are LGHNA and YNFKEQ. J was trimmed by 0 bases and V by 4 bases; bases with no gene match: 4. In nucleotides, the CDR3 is TGTGCCAGCAGCCCCCGGACTAGCGGGGCCTCCTACGAGCAGTACTTC. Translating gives CASSPRTSGASYEQYF.

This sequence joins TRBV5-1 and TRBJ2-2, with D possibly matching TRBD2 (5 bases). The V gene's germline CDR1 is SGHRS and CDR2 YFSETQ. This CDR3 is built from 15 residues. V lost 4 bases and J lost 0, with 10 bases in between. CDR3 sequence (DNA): TGCGCCAGCAGCGGCAGGACTGCGAACACCGGGGAGCTGTTTTTT. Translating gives CASSGRTANTGELFF.

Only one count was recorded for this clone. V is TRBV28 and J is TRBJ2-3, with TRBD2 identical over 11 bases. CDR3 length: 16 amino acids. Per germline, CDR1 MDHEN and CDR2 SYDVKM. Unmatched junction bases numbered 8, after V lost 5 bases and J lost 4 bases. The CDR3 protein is CASSPRIAGGSDTQYF. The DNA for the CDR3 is TGTGCCAGCAGTCCCAGGATAGCGGGGGGGTCAGATACGCAGTATTTT. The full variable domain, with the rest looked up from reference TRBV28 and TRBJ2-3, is DVKVTQSSRYLVKRTGEKVFLECVQDMDHENMFWYRQDPGLGLRLIYFSYDVKMKEKGDIPEGYSVSREKKERFSLILESASTNQTSMYLCASSPRIAGGSDTQYFGPGTRLTVL.

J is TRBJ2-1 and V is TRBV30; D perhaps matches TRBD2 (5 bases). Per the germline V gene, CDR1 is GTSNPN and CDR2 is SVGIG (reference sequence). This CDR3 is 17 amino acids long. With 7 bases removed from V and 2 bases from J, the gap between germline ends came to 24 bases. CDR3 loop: CASTPLAPRRPYNEQFF. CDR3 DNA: TGTGCCTCAACCCCTTTGGCCCCTAGGAGGCCCTACAATGAGCAGTTCTTC. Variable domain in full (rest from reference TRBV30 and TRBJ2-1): SQTIHQWPATLVQPVGSPLSLECTVEGTSNPNLYWYRQAAGRGLQLLFYSVGIGQISSEVPQNLSASRPQDRQFILSSKKLLLSDSGFYLCASTPLAPRRPYNEQFFGPGTRLTVL.

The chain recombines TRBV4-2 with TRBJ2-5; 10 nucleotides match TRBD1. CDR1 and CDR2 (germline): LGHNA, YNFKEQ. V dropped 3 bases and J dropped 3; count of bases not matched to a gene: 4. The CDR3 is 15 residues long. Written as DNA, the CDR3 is TGTGCCAGCAGCCACCCCGGGACAGGGGAAGAGACCCAGTACTTC. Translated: CASSHPGTGEETQYF.

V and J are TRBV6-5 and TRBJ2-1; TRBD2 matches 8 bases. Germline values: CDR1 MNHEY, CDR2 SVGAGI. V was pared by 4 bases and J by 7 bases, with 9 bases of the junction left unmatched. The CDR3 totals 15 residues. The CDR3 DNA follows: TGTGCCAGCAGTTCGGGCCGGGGGGGCCTGAATGAGCAGTTCTTC. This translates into CASSSGRGGLNEQFF.

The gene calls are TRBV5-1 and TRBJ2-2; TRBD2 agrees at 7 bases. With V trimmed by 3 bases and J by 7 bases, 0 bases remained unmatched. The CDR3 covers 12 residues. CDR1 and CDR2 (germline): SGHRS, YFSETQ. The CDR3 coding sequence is TGCGCCAGCAGCTGGGACTACGGGGAGCTGTTTTTT. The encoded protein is CASSWDYGELFF.